What follows are 15 T cell receptor beta chains derived from one specimen sequenced in a study of cytomegalovirus exposure and HLA in healthy donors (dated by TCRdb to the late 2010s). The method behind the library was the immunoSEQ multiplex PCR assay. For the multiplex PCR, a mixture combining 60 forward primers for TCR Vbeta segments and 13 reverse primers for TCR Jbeta segments was used. As stored in TCRdb, this immuneACCESS dataset retains in-frame rearrangements with V and J assigned. A fraction of the clones does not appear; measured against another copy, unresolved V genes explain less than half of the discrepancy, and the remainder lacks a known reason. For this sample the table gives some 180,000 clones, of which approximately 70% were detected only once. Clones ranked in the top ten supply less than 2% of the sample. The sample was PBMCs. The source is a woman aged 25-40 years in good health and CMV-seronegative.

The chain is built from TRBV6-5 and TRBJ1-5, with 7 nucleotides matching TRBD1. Trimming at V came to 5 bases and at J to 4 bases, leaving 8 bases not matched to a gene. The CDR3 consists of 15 residues. Germline CDR1 MNHEY, CDR2 SVGAGI. The CDR3 loop is CASSTDRRRNQPQHF. DNA of the CDR3: TGTGCCAGCAGTACGGACAGGAGGAGGAATCAGCCCCAGCATTTT.

The V and J genes are TRBV5-4 and TRBJ2-4, with TRBD1 identical over 7 bases. Germline lookup yields CDR1 SGHNT and CDR2 YYREEE (reference sequence). Trimming took 0 bases from V and 0 from J; bases not matched to a gene: 9. The CDR3 runs to 18 residues. CDR3 loop: CASSLGQGAPLAKNIQYF. CDR3 sequence (DNA): TGTGCCAGCAGCTTGGGACAGGGCGCCCCTCTAGCCAAAAACATTCAGTACTTC.

This rearrangement joins TRBV29-1 to TRBJ1-5; perhaps TRBD1 as D (5 bases). CDR1 and CDR2 from the germline V gene are SQVTM and ANQGSEA. The V end was cut by 5 bases, the J end by 0 bases, with 11 bases between. This CDR3 contains 14 residues. In DNA form, the CDR3 reads TGCAGCGTTTGGGGAGGGGCTAGCAATCAGCCCCAGCATTTT. It is translated as CSVWGGASNQPQHF.

CDR3 DNA sequence: TGTGCCAGCAGCCCCGGGGGAGGCCCATCCCCAGGGGAGCTGTTTTTT. The encoded protein is CASSPGGGPSPGELFF. The rearrangement links TRBV7-3 to TRBJ2-2; possible D gene TRBD2, 6 bases. The CDR3 covers 16 residues. Trimming took off 5 bases at V and 8 bases at J, with 21 bases between the two ends. Germline values: CDR1 SGHTA, CDR2 FQGTGA.

This clone has a handful of counts. The chain couples TRBV7-2 to TRBJ2-7; the match to TRBD2 covers 8 bases. Germline V gene lookup returns CDR1 SGHTA and CDR2 FQGNSA. The CDR3 extends over 18 amino acids. Trimming at V came to 0 bases and at J to 2 bases, leaving 12 bases not matched to a gene. CDR3 sequence reads: CASSLAGPGGRATYEQYF. The CDR3 DNA reads as TGTGCCAGCAGCTTAGCGGGCCCGGGAGGGCGTGCCACCTACGAGCAGTACTTC. Supplemented by reference TRBV7-2 and TRBJ2-7, the full variable domain reads GAGVSQSPSNKVTEKGKDVELRCDPISGHTALYWYRQSLGQGLEFLIYFQGNSAPDKSGLPSDRFSAERTGGSVSTLTIQRTQQEDSAVYLCASSLAGPGGRATYEQYFGPGTRLTVT.

V usage is TRBV6-1 and J usage is TRBJ2-7, with 9 nucleotides matching TRBD1. Germline-derived CDR1 and CDR2 are MNHNS and SASEGT. This CDR3 is built from 15 residues. The junction had 8 bases not matched to a gene; V was cut back by 5 bases and J by 3 bases. The CDR3 is CASSPAGTGRYEQYF. Written as DNA, the CDR3 is TGTGCCAGCAGTCCGGCTGGGACAGGGCGCTACGAGCAGTACTTC.

The genes are TRBV27 and TRBJ2-5; 7 nucleotides agree with TRBD2. Gene TRBJ2-7 matches the end of the DNA better, so the J call may be wrong. The CDR3 extends over 15 amino acids. In germline, CDR1 is MNHEY, CDR2 SMNVEV (reference sequence). CDR3 residues: CASSLLAGESYEQYF. The CDR3 DNA sequence: TGTGCCAGCAGTTTACTGGCGGGAGAATCTTACGAGCAGTACTTC.

The chain joins TRBV7-9 to TRBJ2-1; TRBD2 matches 11 bases. The CDR3 spans 19 residues. Germline loops: CDR1 SEHNR, CDR2 FQNEAQ (reference sequence). The V segment lost 1 base and the J segment 0 bases; nucleotides outside the gene matches: 8. The CDR3 protein is CASSLGRLAGFSSYNEQFF. The CDR3 DNA is TGTGCCAGCAGCTTAGGGCGACTAGCGGGGTTCAGCTCCTACAATGAGCAGTTCTTC.

This chain links TRBV29-1 with TRBJ1-2; TRBD1 aligns across 8 bases. This CDR3 has 15 amino acids. Germline lookup yields CDR1 SQVTM and CDR2 ANQGSEA. Unmatched junction bases numbered 9, after V lost 2 bases and J lost 4 bases. In DNA form, the CDR3 reads TGCAGCGTTGAAAGAGGGGCAGGGGGCGTCTATGGCTACACCTTC. It is translated as CSVERGAGGVYGYTF.

The CDR3 sequence is CASSLGTVHTDTQYF. CDR3 nucleotide sequence: TGTGCCAGCAGCTTAGGGACAGTCCACACAGATACGCAGTATTTT. The V call is TRBV7-3, the J call TRBJ2-3; 7 nucleotides align to TRBD1. V was pared by 2 bases and J by 2 bases, with 4 bases of the junction left unmatched. Germline V gene data show CDR1 as SGHTA and CDR2 as FQGTGA. The CDR3 totals 15 residues.

CDR3 sequence: CSVGGVSPQVVTF. In DNA form, the CDR3 reads TGCAGCGTGGGGGGAGTCTCCCCCCAGGTGGTTACCTTC. The J gene is TRBJ1-2, the V gene TRBV29-1; TRBD1 might be the D (5 bases). This CDR3 comprises 13 residues. Trimming took off 6 bases at V and 14 bases at J, with 25 bases between the two ends. Germline V gene data show CDR1 as SQVTM and CDR2 as ANQGSEA.

J is TRBJ1-5 and V is TRBV5-1; 10 bases match TRBD1. V shed 4 bases, J shed 6 bases, and the junction held 7 bases outside the gene matches. CDR1 is SGHRS, CDR2 YFSETQ, per germline. The length of the CDR3 is 15 residues. The CDR3 protein is CASSPSTGGGQPQHF. The DNA for the CDR3 is TGCGCCAGCAGCCCCTCGACAGGGGGCGGTCAGCCCCAGCATTTT.

This chain joins TRBV11-2 and TRBJ2-2, with a tentative D call TRBD2 (5 bases). The germline CDR1 and CDR2 sequences are SGHAT and FQNNGV. The CDR3 is 15 residues long. V was pared by 2 bases and J by 7 bases, with 14 bases between. CDR3 protein: CASSLLFGVSGELFF. CDR3 bases: TGTGCCAGCAGCTTACTTTTCGGGGTCAGCGGGGAGCTGTTTTTT.

A few counts support this clone. The V gene is TRBV6-1, the J gene TRBJ2-7, with 7 bases aligning to TRBD1. CDR3 length: 14 amino acids. The J segment lost 2 bases and the V segment lost 5 bases, leaving 6 bases of the junction unmatched. Germline-derived CDR1 and CDR2 are MNHNS and SASEGT. The CDR3 is CASSPRDRPYEQYF. CDR3 DNA sequence: TGTGCCAGCAGTCCAAGGGACAGACCCTACGAGCAGTACTTC.

Comment on this clone: Additional DNA sequences in this sample encode the identical CDR3. The chain carries TRBV5-1 and TRBJ2-7; 7 bases align to TRBD1. Germline CDR1 SGHRS, CDR2 YFSETQ. V dropped 4 bases and J dropped 2; count of bases not matched to a gene: 6. The CDR3 sequence is 14 residues long. The CDR3 spells CASSPGQGAYEQYF. The CDR3 nucleotides read TGCGCCAGCAGCCCCGGGCAGGGGGCCTACGAGCAGTACTTC.